This T cell receptor (beta chain) is from a study of blood T cell repertoires in COVID-19. The overall study: COVID-19 samples collected from the United States, Italy and Spain covered acute and convalescent phases. PBMCs, B-cell-depleted T cells, or T cells were the source of the cDNA or gDNA that made up the material.

The CDR3 runs 13 residues. Trimming removed 1 base from V and 7 bases from J; junction bases left unmatched: 7. Germline V gene lookup returns CDR1 GTSNPN and CDR2 SVGIG (reference sequence). Authors' processing steps: Estimates of nucleated cell counts were drawn from the amplification of reference gene primers. The method was immunoSEQ multiplex PCR; TCRdb's version includes in-frame clones alone and lacks a portion of them. The DNA was the basis for D and trimming; V, J and clone size are from that table. Of around 180,000 clones in the sample, about 74% were seen once. The receptor was derived from a woman older than 75 with acute or convalescent COVID-19. The sample consisted of peripheral blood. The gene calls are TRBV30 and TRBJ2-7, with TRBD1 matching over 7 bases. The chain's CDR3 is CAWSGQGVREQYF. The CDR3 region has the DNA TGTGCCTGGAGTGGGCAGGGGGTGAGGGAGCAGTACTTC.